This T cell receptor (beta chain) was observed in a study of T-cell memory formation after mild COVID-19. Study conclusions and caveats: Clones contracting over day 15 to 85 were CD4/CD8 balanced, with later expanders leaning CD4+. SARS-CoV-2 specificity of second-wave clones peaking day 37 was unconfirmed. Several responding clones turned up in pre-infection memory, indicating that cross-reactive memory may have taken part.

This clonotype was seen a handful of times. Its antigen remains unknown. TCR alpha and TCR beta cDNA libraries with sample barcodes and UMIs came from 5'RACE using constant-segment primers. One entry per CDR3 protein results from TCRdb running MiXCR on the 5' RACE reads. The table includes about 68,000 distinct CDR3 sequences, approximately 15% detected once. V was pared by 2 bases and J by 0 bases, with 6 bases between. The CDR3 has 14 amino acids. V usage is TRBV12-3 or TRBV12-4 and J usage is TRBJ2-3; D possibly corresponds to TRBD2 (6 bases). The source material was PBMCs or a T cell subset sorted from them (not recorded which). The sequence was collected from an adult woman who had mild COVID-19 (a few samples of this study predate the infection). Cell type and time point are not known. CDR3: CASSLLASTDTQYF. The CDR3, as DNA: TGTGCCAGCAGTTTACTAGCGAGCACAGATACGCAGTATTTT.